The text below deals with one T cell receptor beta chain. Its antigen is not known. Primers included in the PCR were 60 Vbeta and 13 Jbeta primers. The method was immunoSEQ multiplex PCR; TCRdb's version includes in-frame clones alone and lacks a portion of them. This sample has 150,000 to 200,000 clones, with around three quarters found just once. This sample was taken from a study of cytomegalovirus exposure and HLA in healthy donors. Study results and caveats: The listing of 150 to 200 TCR beta chains classed them as cytomegalovirus-associated.

The sequenced material came from PBMCs. The receptor was isolated from a woman younger than 45 in good health and CMV-seropositive.

The CDR3 DNA follows: TGTGCCAGCAGCATACAGGGTCCCGGGGAGCTGTTTTTT. Protein: CASSIQGPGELFF. V is TRBV6-1 and J is TRBJ2-2; a weak D match, TRBD1 (6 bases). The germline V and J ends were trimmed by 6 bases and 6 bases, with 11 bases remaining between them. The germline gives CDR1 MNHNS, CDR2 SASEGT. The CDR3 length is 13 residues.